This TCR beta chain came from a study of type 1 regulatory T cells. Study-level background: T-allo10 is a Tr1-enriched, alloantigen-specific CD4 T cell product made in vitro.

The V end lost 6 bases, the J end lost 1 base, and 23 bases lay between the germline ends. The CDR3 sequence is 18 residues long. Each CDR3 protein gets one entry after TCRdb re-called the reads with MiXCR. This sample has 60,000 to 70,000 distinct CDR3 sequences, with around 68% found just once. This clonotype was counted a few times. Its antigen remains unidentified. The graft donor-derived T-allo10 cells reportedly recognize host alloantigens, are anergic, and suppress alloantigen-specifically. The chain employs TRBV12-3 or TRBV12-4 and TRBJ2-3, with D possibly TRBD1 on 6 matching bases. The clonotype originates from a human donor in good health. Material for sequencing was cultured T cells, either the whole culture or a sorted T cell fraction (not recorded which). Subset specified: Tr1-enriched cell product generated in vitro against host alloantigens. CDR3 sequence: CASRTYTPGHLRTDTQYF. The DNA for the CDR3 is TGTGCCAGCAGAACCTACACGCCGGGACACCTACGCACAGATACGCAGTATTTT.